The 6 T cell receptor beta chains given below trace back to one sample, sequenced in a study of lymphopenia after photon versus proton radiotherapy. Assay used: immunoSEQ multiplex PCR; TCRdb lists only in-frame clones, some missing. The repertoire holds 35,000 to 45,000 clones, with under 90% as singletons. The material sequenced was peripheral blood, taken from a patient treated with photon-based radiotherapy. Receptors were obtained from a man aged 50 to 60 with gastric cancer.

The chain recombines TRBV10-3 with TRBJ1-6; D is unresolved. From germline, CDR1 is ENHRY and CDR2 SYGVKD. Deletions cut 10 bases from V and 7 bases from J, with 11 bases between. The CDR3 is 12 amino acids. The DNA for the CDR3 is TGTGCCACTAGTCCAGCGAATTCACCCCTCCACTTT. As protein: CATSPANSPLHF.

The chain is built from TRBV6-5 and TRBJ1-4, with 7 bases lining up with TRBD1. The CDR3 contains 14 residues. The V gene's germline CDR1 is MNHEY and CDR2 SVGAGI. With V trimmed by 6 bases and J by 8 bases, 9 bases remained unmatched. Here the CDR3 reads CASRTDRVNEKLFF. In nucleotides, the CDR3 is TGTGCCAGCAGGACCGACAGGGTAAACGAAAAACTGTTTTTT.

The CDR3 protein is CASSEFNSGPGQFF. The CDR3 DNA sequence: TGCGCCAGCAGCGAATTTAATAGCGGGCCCGGCCAGTTCTTC. This chain connects TRBV4-1 to TRBJ2-1, with 7 bases identical to TRBD2. The CDR3 has 14 amino acids. Germline CDR1 reads MGHRA; CDR2 reads YSYEKL. Trimming at V came to 5 bases and at J to 13 bases, leaving 14 bases not matched to a gene.

This rearrangement joins TRBV18 to TRBJ2-3; TRBD2 matches at 10 bases. This CDR3 has 15 residues. V lost 5 bases, J lost 3 bases, and 5 bases stayed unmatched. CDR1 KGHSH and CDR2 LQKENI come from the germline V gene. CDR3 in DNA: TGTGCCAGCTCATCCCTAGCGGGAGCAACAGATACGCAGTATTTT. Protein: CASSSLAGATDTQYF.

This chain connects TRBV7-9 to TRBJ2-2, with a tentative D call TRBD1 (6 bases). CDR1 and CDR2 (germline): SEHNR, FQNEAQ (reference sequence). The CDR3 runs to 15 residues. Trimming removed 11 bases at V and 4 bases at J, with 20 bases between. CDR3 sequence reads: CACRQRGTGTGELFF. The CDR3 DNA reads TGTGCCTGTCGTCAAAGGGGGACGGGCACCGGGGAGCTGTTTTTT. The whole variable domain, filled in from reference TRBV7-9 and TRBJ2-2, reads DTGVSQNPRHKITKRGQNVTFRCDPISEHNRLYWYRQTLGQGPEFLTYFQNEAQLEKSRLLSDRFSAERPKGSFSTLEIQRTEQGDSAMYLCACRQRGTGTGELFFGEGSRLTVL.

The chain uses TRBV19 and TRBJ2-7, with 8 bases lining up with TRBD1. Germline values: CDR1 LNHDA, CDR2 SQIVND (reference sequence). J gave up 1 base and V 6 bases, and 8 bases lay outside the gene matches. The CDR3 totals 15 residues. This CDR3 reads CASSAGGVGSYEQYF. CDR3 in DNA: TGTGCCAGTAGCGCAGGGGGCGTAGGGTCCTACGAGCAGTACTTC.